This T cell receptor (beta chain) was retrieved from a study of T-cell reconstitution after alpha-beta-depleted transplantation in children. Molecular barcoding with unique molecular identifiers was used for the TCRbeta library. MiXCR was run by TCRdb on the PCR reads, yielding one entry per CDR3 protein. The data show about 500,000 distinct CDR3 sequences, approximately 29% seen once. This CDR3 has 14 residues. Unmatched junction bases numbered 7, after V lost 3 bases and J lost 9 bases. Germline V CDR1 and CDR2: MNHEY, SMNVEV (reference sequence). The specimen comprised PBMCs from the stem cell graft donor, sampled from the stem cell graft. The rearrangement links TRBV27 to TRBJ2-2; 7 nucleotides align to TRBD1. This clonotype originated in a human donor who donated a stem cell graft to a child with aplastic anemia. CDR3 sequence (DNA): TGTGCCAGCAGTTTCCCCGGACAGGCCCGGGAGCTGTTTTTT. This gives the protein CASSFPGQARELFF.